This T cell receptor beta chain was sequenced during a study of T cells in pancreatic ductal adenocarcinoma. The protocol was immunoSEQ multiplex PCR, while the TCRdb copy is restricted to in-frame clones and leaves out a portion. The sample includes approximately 16,000 clones, about 90% of them seen just once. The study, taken as a whole, reports: Blood had more productive templates and approximately 8-fold more unique clonotypes than tumor. Mean clonality was roughly 0.1 in tumors and roughly 0.072 in blood, not significantly different. Enrichment of CD45RO+ effector over naive T cells in tumors may bias clonality.

Comments on this clone: Its specificity is unknown.

No neoadjuvant therapy was given to the selected pancreatic ductal adenocarcinoma patients before their surgery. CDR3 size: 16 residues. Trimming took 5 bases from V and 4 from J; bases not matched to a gene: 9. Per the germline V gene, CDR1 is KGHSH and CDR2 is LQKENI. Specimen: PBMCs. The receptor was isolated from a human donor with pancreatic ductal adenocarcinoma. The V and J genes are TRBV18 and TRBJ1-1; 11 bases map to TRBD1. CDR3 protein: CASSTLGQGVSTEAFF. CDR3 sequence (DNA): TGTGCCAGCTCAACCTTGGGACAGGGGGTTAGCACTGAAGCTTTCTTT.